This passage covers 23 T cell receptor beta chains from one sample sequenced in a study of CD4+ T cells in melanoma (dated by TCRdb to between 2021 and 2023). Libraries were made using the immunoSEQ multiplex PCR assay. In TCRdb, the immuneACCESS table is reduced to in-frame sequences with V and J assigned. These tables do not hold every clone; where another copy was compared, an unresolved V gene accounts for under half, and the others remain unexplained. Within this sample are 15,000 or so clones, with around 69% of them counted one time only. The ten top clones hold more than 10% of the sample. The specimen was cells from a culture (not recorded whether cultured in vitro). The receptors shown here come from a human donor with melanoma.

In this sample, this clone turned up a few times. The V and J genes are TRBV9 and TRBJ1-5, with TRBD1 identical over 7 bases. J gave up 0 bases and V 4 bases, and 7 bases lay outside the gene matches. This CDR3 is 16 amino acids long. From germline, CDR1 is SGDLS and CDR2 YYNGEE. The CDR3 nucleotides read TGTGCCAGCAGCCCCGGGGCAGGGGGTAGCAATCAGCCCCAGCATTTT. The encoded protein is CASSPGAGGSNQPQHF.

The chain uses TRBV7-3 and TRBJ1-2, with D hard to call. The CDR3 covers 13 residues. With 2 bases removed from V and 8 bases from J, the gap between germline ends came to 12 bases. CDR1 and CDR2 from the germline V gene are SGHTA and FQGTGA. The CDR3 reads CASSLDTGSGYTF. CDR3 coding DNA: TGTGCCAGCAGCTTAGATACGGGGAGCGGCTACACCTTC.

The chain uses TRBV7-9 and TRBJ2-3; D is unresolved. Germline V gene sequence: CDR1 SEHNR, CDR2 FQNEAQ (reference sequence). V was clipped by 0 bases and J by 6 bases, with 7 bases between them. The CDR3 is 13 amino acids. CDR3 protein: CASSLARRDTQYF. The CDR3 DNA is TGTGCCAGCAGCTTAGCGCGAAGGGATACGCAGTATTTT.

The gene calls are TRBV19 and TRBJ1-4, with 11 bases lining up with TRBD1. V was pared by 8 bases and J by 7 bases, with 3 bases of the junction left unmatched. CDR1 is LNHDA, CDR2 SQIVND, per germline (reference sequence). This CDR3 spans 13 amino acids. The CDR3 loop is CASGDRGGEKLFF. For the CDR3, the DNA is TGTGCCAGTGGGGACAGGGGGGGTGAAAAACTGTTTTTT. Variable domain in full (rest from reference TRBV19 and TRBJ1-4): DGGITQSPKYLFRKEGQNVTLSCEQNLNHDAMYWYRQDPGQGLRLIYYSQIVNDFQKGDIAEGYSVSREKKESFPLTVTSAQKNPTAFYLCASGDRGGEKLFFGSGTQLSVL.

The gene calls are TRBV6-6 and TRBJ2-4, with D uncertain. Trimming shortened V by 6 bases and J by 6 bases, and 12 bases separated the two germline ends. The V gene's germline CDR1 is MNHNY and CDR2 SVGAGI (reference sequence). The CDR3 is made up of 13 amino acids. In nucleotides, the CDR3 is TGTGCCAGCAGGCGTGACACAATAAACATTCAGTACTTC. Translated: CASRRDTINIQYF.

The chain recombines TRBV7-9 with TRBJ1-2, with no clear D. CDR1 is SEHNR, CDR2 FQNEAQ, per germline (reference sequence). Trimming stripped 1 base from V and 8 bases from J, with 11 bases between. CDR3 length: 13 residues. The chain's CDR3 is CASSLVTGWGYTF. DNA for the CDR3: TGTGCCAGCAGCTTAGTAACGGGTTGGGGCTACACCTTC.

This sequence joins TRBV15 and TRBJ2-1; TRBD1 aligns across 7 bases. The length of the CDR3 is 16 residues. Looked up from germline, CDR1 is LNHNV and CDR2 is YYDKDF (reference sequence). The V gene end was trimmed by 4 bases and the J gene end by 3 bases; junction bases not matched to a gene: 9. In DNA, the CDR3 is TGTGCCACCAGCAAAGGACAGGCGGTGAACTACAATGAGCAGTTCTTC. As protein: CATSKGQAVNYNEQFF.

Of note for this clone: The junction does not match germline at one end; this may be a read error. The chain combines TRBV5-1 with TRBJ2-1; a possible D gene is TRBD2 (6 bases). Per germline, CDR1 SGHRS and CDR2 YFSETQ. The length of the CDR3 is 14 residues. CDR3 residues: CASSSGDSHNEQFF. CDR3 coding DNA: TGCGCCAGCAGTTCGGGGGACTCCCACAATGAGCAGTTCTTC.

The chain carries TRBV21-1 and TRBJ1-5; the table gives TRBD1 as D, unverified against the DNA. TRBV21-1 is a recognized pseudogene. This CDR3 is built from 16 residues. CDR3 in amino acids: CASIPFPGQGLSPQHF. CDR3 sequence (DNA): TGTGCCAGCATCCCCTTTCCGGGACAGGGGTTATCGCCCCAGCATTTT.

This clone was detected a few times. The V gene is TRBV4-2, the J gene TRBJ1-1; D is undetermined. The germline CDR1 and CDR2 sequences are LGHNA and YNFKEQ. V dropped 1 base and J dropped 7 bases, with 10 bases sitting between them. The CDR3 contains 13 residues. The CDR3 coding sequence is TGTGCCAGCAGCCAAGGGGTTCTAGGTGAAGCTTTCTTT. Translated: CASSQGVLGEAFF.

The genes are TRBV6-1 and TRBJ1-2, with 8 bases that match TRBD1. There are 13 residues in the CDR3. V gave up 4 bases and J gave up 4 bases; unmatched junction bases: 2. Germline assignment: CDR1 MNHNS and CDR2 SASEGT. This CDR3 is CASSGDRSYGYTF. The CDR3 nucleotides are TGTGCCAGCAGTGGGGACAGGAGCTATGGCTACACCTTC.

The chain recombines TRBV2 with TRBJ2-5, with 13 bases that match TRBD2. After removal of 3 bases from V and 5 bases from J, the junction contained 9 bases not matched to a gene. The V gene's germline CDR1 is SNHLY and CDR2 FYNNEI. CDR3 length: 17 residues. The CDR3 bases are TGTGCCAGCAGTGAGTCGAAACTAGCGGGGGGGCCCGAGACCCAGTACTTC. Its translation is CASSESKLAGGPETQYF.

The chain is built from TRBV11-2 and TRBJ2-5; 7 bases are shared with TRBD1. V shed 5 bases and J 3 bases; nucleotides not matched to a gene: 9. CDR3 size: 15 residues. CDR1 and CDR2 (germline): SGHAT, FQNNGV. CDR3 protein: CASSPTGTSEETQYF. CDR3 in DNA: TGTGCCAGCAGCCCGACAGGGACAAGCGAAGAGACCCAGTACTTC.

The DNA for the CDR3 is TGTGCCAGCAGCCCCGGTCGCGGACTAGCGGGGGCGGGGCAAGAGACCCAGTACTTC. Translated: CASSPGRGLAGAGQETQYF. The gene calls are TRBV7-9 and TRBJ2-5, with 13 bases matching TRBD2. The V gene's germline CDR1 is SEHNR and CDR2 FQNEAQ (reference sequence). The CDR3 consists of 19 residues. V shed 5 bases, J shed 2 bases, and the junction held 14 bases outside the gene matches.

The chain links TRBV11-2 to TRBJ2-3; D remains ambiguous. The CDR3 length is 14 residues. CDR1 is SGHAT and CDR2 is FQNNGV in the germline V gene. V was clipped by 5 bases and J by 2 bases, with 11 bases between them. The CDR3 coding sequence is TGTGCCAGCAGCGTTAGAGAGTTCACAGATACGCAGTATTTT. Protein product: CASSVREFTDTQYF.

This chain connects TRBV7-9 to TRBJ2-2, with TRBD1 as a possible D gene (5 bases). CDR3 size: 13 residues. Germline V gene sequence: CDR1 SEHNR, CDR2 FQNEAQ (reference sequence). Trimming stripped 3 bases from V and 5 bases from J, with 7 bases between. CDR3 bases: TGTGCCAGCAGCTTGCAGGGAACCGGGGAGCTGTTTTTT. Its protein is CASSLQGTGELFF.

The chain is built from TRBV7-9 and TRBJ1-1; TRBD1 is a possible D gene (6 bases). Trimming took off 2 bases at V and 8 bases at J, with 18 bases between the two ends. Germline CDR1 reads SEHNR; CDR2 reads FQNEAQ (reference sequence). The CDR3 contains 15 residues. CDR3 sequence (DNA): TGTGCCAGCAGCTTAATGGCAGGGGAGAGGTTGGAAGCTTTCTTT. As protein: CASSLMAGERLEAFF.

The chain links TRBV5-1 to TRBJ1-1, with a possible D match to TRBD1 (6 bases). V lost 3 bases and J lost 4, with 13 bases in between. The germline V gene encodes CDR1 SGHRS and CDR2 YFSETQ. The CDR3 covers 14 residues. DNA of the CDR3: TGCGCCAGCAGCTCACAGGGTTATGGCACTGAAGCTTTCTTT. Amino acids: CASSSQGYGTEAFF.

The genes are TRBV6-5 and TRBJ2-1, with a weak D call TRBD2 (6 bases). V lost 3 bases to trimming and J lost 8 bases, with 11 bases between them. The CDR3 sequence is 13 residues long. CDR1 MNHEY and CDR2 SVGAGI come from the germline V gene. The CDR3 DNA sequence: TGTGCCAGCAGTTATGTTAGCGGAGATGAGCAGTTCTTC. As protein: CASSYVSGDEQFF.

The chain employs TRBV5-4 and TRBJ1-3; tentative D call: TRBD1 (5 bases). V lost 4 bases and J lost 4, with 15 bases in between. Germline values: CDR1 SGHNT, CDR2 YYREEE (reference sequence). There are 15 residues in the CDR3. The CDR3 loop is CASSQGTSGGNTIYF. The CDR3, as DNA: TGTGCCAGCAGCCAAGGGACCTCGGGCGGAAACACCATATATTTT.

This chain joins TRBV14 and TRBJ1-2, with 9 nucleotides matching TRBD1. The CDR3 has 13 residues. Germline CDR1 reads SGHDN; CDR2 reads FVKESK. Unmatched junction bases numbered 1, after V lost 3 bases and J lost 5 bases. CDR3 sequence: CASSQGQGYGYTF. DNA for the CDR3: TGTGCCAGCAGCCAGGGACAGGGATATGGCTACACCTTC. Full variable domain (rest looked up from reference TRBV14 and TRBJ1-2): EAGVTQFPSHSVIEKGQTVTLRCDPISGHDNLYWYRRVMGKEIKFLLHFVKESKQDESGMPNNRFLAERTGGTYSTLKVQPAELEDSGVYFCASSQGQGYGYTFGSGTRLTVV.

In regard to this clone: This same CDR3 is encoded by further DNA sequences in the sample. This chain connects TRBV2 to TRBJ1-6; TRBD1 agrees at 11 bases. There are 15 residues in the CDR3. CDR1 and CDR2 (germline): SNHLY, FYNNEI. V lost 2 bases, J lost 14 bases, and 8 bases stayed unmatched. CDR3 DNA sequence: TGTGCCAGCAGTGAATGGACAGGGGGCCTCGGGGCCCTCCACTTT. It specifies CASSEWTGGLGALHF.

In its sample, this clone is medium-sized. This chain links TRBV11-2 with TRBJ1-1; D is unclear. This CDR3 is 16 amino acids long. CDR1 is SGHAT and CDR2 is FQNNGV in the germline V gene. The V and J ends lost 1 base and 1 base respectively, with 13 bases between them. CDR3 DNA sequence: TGTGCCAGCAGCTTAGTGATGGGAATTAAGAACACTGAAGCTTTCTTT. Translated: CASSLVMGIKNTEAFF.